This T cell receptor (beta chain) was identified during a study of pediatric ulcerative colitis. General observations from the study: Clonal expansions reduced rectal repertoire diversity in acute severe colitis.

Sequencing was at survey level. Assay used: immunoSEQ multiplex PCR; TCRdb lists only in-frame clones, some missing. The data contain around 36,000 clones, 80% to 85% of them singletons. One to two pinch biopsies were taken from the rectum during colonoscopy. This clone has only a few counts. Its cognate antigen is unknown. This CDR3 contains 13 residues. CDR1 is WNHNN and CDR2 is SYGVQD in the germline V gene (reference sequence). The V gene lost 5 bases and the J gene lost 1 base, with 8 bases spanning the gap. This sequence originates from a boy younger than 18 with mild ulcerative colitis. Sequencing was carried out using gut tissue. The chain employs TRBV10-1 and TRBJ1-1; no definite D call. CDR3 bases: TGCGCCAGCAGTTGGACCCAGAACACTGAAGCTTTCTTT. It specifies CASSWTQNTEAFF.